This entry describes one T cell receptor (beta chain). The record originates from a study of blood T cell repertoires in COVID-19. The data were produced by immunoSEQ multiplex PCR, yet TCRdb's version contains in-frame clones alone and is incomplete. This sample carries about 250,000 clones, around 92% of them seen once, and the ten largest clones take 3.5% to 4%. The CDR3 runs 18 residues. CDR1 and CDR2 from the germline V gene are MDHEN and SYDVKM. V trimming: 1 base; J trimming: 1 base; junction bases outside the gene matches: 9. The chain employs TRBV28 and TRBJ2-7; 11 nucleotides align to TRBD2. This sequence originates from a woman aged 30 to 39 with acute COVID-19. The sample taken for sequencing was PBMCs or T cells enriched from blood (not recorded which). Here the CDR3 DNA reads TGTGCCAGCAGTTTATTTCCCAAGACTAGCGGGGTGTCCTACGAGCAGTACTTC. Translation gives CASSLFPKTSGVSYEQYF.